Each of the 17 T cell receptor beta chains below was sequenced from the same sample in a study of blood T cell repertoires in COVID-19. The repertoire was sequenced with immunoSEQ multiplex PCR; TCRdb's copy has only in-frame clones and lacks some. The table lists roughly 82,000 clones, around four fifths of them singletons. Sequences were obtained from peripheral blood. The receptors shown here come from a woman in her sixties with acute or convalescent COVID-19.

The count of this clone is one. The V and J genes are TRBV4-3 and TRBJ2-3; 10 nucleotides match TRBD2. Germline V gene sequence: CDR1 LGHNA, CDR2 YSLEER. The CDR3 consists of 16 residues. J lost 7 bases, V lost 0 bases, and 7 bases had no gene match. CDR3 DNA sequence: TGCGCCAGCAGCCAAGATACAAGCGGGGGGGCCCATACGCAGTATTTT. It codes for CASSQDTSGGAHTQYF.

V gene TRBV6-6 combines with J gene TRBJ1-2; the match to TRBD1 covers 11 bases. The germline V gene encodes CDR1 MNHNY and CDR2 SVGAGI (reference sequence). With 4 bases clipped from V and 6 bases from J, the junction kept 4 bases outside the gene matches. The length of the CDR3 is 14 residues. CDR3 region: CASSLGTGGHGYTF. Written as DNA, the CDR3 is TGTGCCAGCAGTTTGGGGACAGGGGGGCATGGCTACACCTTC.

This chain uses TRBV19 with TRBJ2-3, with D perhaps TRBD2 (6 bases). Trimming shortened V by 1 base and J by 0 bases, and 11 bases separated the two germline ends. Germline values: CDR1 LNHDA, CDR2 SQIVND (reference sequence). CDR3 length: 16 residues. The CDR3 coding sequence is TGTGCCAGTAGTATAGGGGGGACTGTGAGCACAGATACGCAGTATTTT. Residues: CASSIGGTVSTDTQYF.

This chain connects TRBV12-3 or TRBV12-4 to TRBJ1-5; TRBD1 agrees at 7 bases. V lost 6 bases and J lost 3; bases outside the gene matches: 2. The CDR3 runs to 13 residues. DNA of the CDR3: TGTGCCAGCAGGGGGACAGTCAATCAGCCCCAGCATTTT. Encoded protein: CASRGTVNQPQHF.

J is TRBJ2-5 and V is TRBV29-1, with 9 bases fitting TRBD1. V lost 7 bases, J lost 3 bases, and 3 bases stayed unmatched. The CDR3 covers 12 residues. The germline V gene encodes CDR1 SQVTM and CDR2 ANQGSEA. This chain's CDR3 is CSARTGEETQYF. The CDR3 nucleotides are TGCAGCGCAAGGACAGGGGAAGAGACCCAGTACTTC.

The chain employs TRBV7-8 and TRBJ2-3; 8 bases map to TRBD2. This CDR3 region has 17 residues. Germline CDR1 is SGHVS and CDR2 is FQNEAQ. Trimming took 10 bases from V and 0 from J; bases not matched to a gene: 15. CDR3 in DNA: TGTGCCACAGAGGGGGGTACTAGCGGCACTAGCACAGATACGCAGTATTTT. Residues: CATEGGTSGTSTDTQYF.

This rearrangement joins TRBV5-6 to TRBJ1-1; D not certain. Germline V gene lookup returns CDR1 SGHDT and CDR2 YYEEEE. V was pared by 2 bases and J by 3 bases, with 8 bases between. The CDR3 runs to 13 residues. The CDR3 DNA sequence: TGTGCCAGCAGCTTTGACACCTACACTGAAGCTTTCTTT. This encodes CASSFDTYTEAFF.

The chain has TRBV7-6 and TRBJ1-1; no definite D call. The CDR3 is made up of 14 amino acids. The V gene's germline CDR1 is SGHVS and CDR2 FNYEAQ. The V end lost 1 base, the J end lost 1 base, and 7 bases lay between the germline ends. CDR3 in amino acids: CASSLGVRNTEAFF. The CDR3, as DNA: TGTGCCAGCAGCTTAGGTGTTAGGAACACTGAAGCTTTCTTT. Combining the CDR3 with reference TRBV7-6 and TRBJ1-1 gives the whole variable domain GAGVSQSPRYKVTKRGQDVALRCDPISGHVSLYWYRQALGQGPEFLTYFNYEAQQDKSGLPNDRFSAERPEGSISTLTIQRTEQRDSAMYRCASSLGVRNTEAFFGQGTRLTVV.

The rearrangement joins TRBV19 to TRBJ1-1; perhaps TRBD1 as D (6 bases). Germline lookup yields CDR1 LNHDA and CDR2 SQIVND (reference sequence). The CDR3 is 15 residues long. Trimming cost V 5 bases and J 7 bases, with 20 bases left between them. The CDR3 sequence: CASSVGGQIGIEAFF. CDR3 coding DNA: TGTGCCAGTAGTGTTGGAGGACAGATAGGAATTGAAGCTTTCTTT.

The chain carries TRBV9 and TRBJ1-5; 11 nucleotides line up with TRBD1. CDR3 length: 15 amino acids. In germline, CDR1 is SGDLS, CDR2 YYNGEE. J gave up 6 bases and V 3 bases, and 5 bases lay outside the gene matches. CDR3 coding DNA: TGTGCCAGCAGCGCCGGGACAGGGGGGAGTCAGCCCCAGCATTTT. Translated, it gives CASSAGTGGSQPQHF.

The V call is TRBV6-5, the J call TRBJ1-5; 7 positions agree with TRBD1. Unmatched junction bases numbered 3, after V lost 0 bases and J lost 4 bases. The CDR3 covers 15 residues. Looked up from germline, CDR1 is MNHEY and CDR2 is SVGAGI. CDR3 sequence: CASSYSSGGNQPQHF. CDR3 nucleotide sequence: TGTGCCAGCAGTTACTCCTCAGGGGGAAATCAGCCCCAGCATTTT.

V and J are TRBV7-2 and TRBJ1-2, with D perhaps matching TRBD1 (6 bases). The CDR3 length is 15 residues. Germline V gene data show CDR1 as SGHTA and CDR2 as FQGNSA. Trimming shortened V by 4 bases and J by 4 bases, and 16 bases separated the two germline ends. CDR3 residues: CASSSGGGGGYGYTF. The CDR3 region has the DNA TGTGCCAGCAGCTCCGGAGGGGGGGGAGGCTATGGCTACACCTTC.

The rearrangement uses TRBV19 and TRBJ1-6, with TRBD1 matching over 7 bases. Germline lookup yields CDR1 LNHDA and CDR2 SQIVND (reference sequence). V shed 2 bases, J shed 8 bases, and the junction held 12 bases outside the gene matches. This CDR3 has 17 amino acids. CDR3 sequence reads: CASSIIPGQARDSPLHF. The CDR3 DNA reads TGTGCCAGTAGTATAATCCCCGGACAGGCCCGAGATTCACCCCTCCACTTT. The whole variable domain, remainder taken from reference TRBV19 and TRBJ1-6, is DGGITQSPKYLFRKEGQNVTLSCEQNLNHDAMYWYRQDPGQGLRLIYYSQIVNDFQKGDIAEGYSVSREKKESFPLTVTSAQKNPTAFYLCASSIIPGQARDSPLHFGNGTRLTVT.

V is TRBV3-1 (or the pseudogene TRBV3-2) and J is TRBJ1-5, with D hard to call. Germline lookup yields CDR1 LGHDT and CDR2 YNNKEL (reference sequence). The V gene lost 1 base and the J gene lost 0 bases, with 7 bases spanning the gap. There are 15 residues in the CDR3. For the CDR3, the DNA is TGTGCCAGCAGCCAAGGGTCCTATAGCAATCAGCCCCAGCATTTT. This codes for CASSQGSYSNQPQHF.

The V and J genes are TRBV2 and TRBJ1-1; 9 positions agree with TRBD1. Germline V CDR1 and CDR2: SNHLY, FYNNEI. The V gene end was trimmed by 4 bases and the J gene end by 4 bases; junction bases not matched to a gene: 4. This CDR3 is built from 14 residues. CDR3 residues: CASSVETGGTEAFF. Written as DNA, the CDR3 is TGTGCCAGCAGTGTAGAGACAGGGGGCACTGAAGCTTTCTTT.

This clone came up a few times. V is TRBV9 and J is TRBJ2-3; 7 bases match TRBD2. This CDR3 region has 13 residues. The J segment lost 6 bases and the V segment lost 9 bases, leaving 10 bases of the junction unmatched. Germline CDR1 is SGDLS and CDR2 is YYNGEE. CDR3 nucleotide sequence: TGTGCCACCGGAGCGGGGAGGTTTGATACGCAGTATTTT. Its protein product is CATGAGRFDTQYF.

Here the CDR3 DNA reads TGCGCCAGCAGCTTGGAATCTAGCGGGGGAGAGACCCAGTACTTC. Amino acids: CASSLESSGGETQYF. J is TRBJ2-5 and V is TRBV5-1, with 10 positions matching TRBD2. The V gene end was trimmed by 0 bases and the J gene end by 4 bases; junction bases not matched to a gene: 3. CDR3 length: 15 residues. In germline, CDR1 is SGHRS, CDR2 YFSETQ.